This T cell receptor beta chain was retrieved from a study of T cell responses to AZD1222 COVID-19 vaccine. Points from the study as a whole: Along spike, vaccine-associated CD4 TCRs were found throughout, with dominance at 160-218 and 743-854. In a largely white British group with more females than males, clonal diversity was possibly underestimated. Two AZD1222 doses significantly raised spike-specific TCR breadth and depth over controls.

This clone turned up a few times. Its antigen is not known. The repertoire was sequenced with immunoSEQ multiplex PCR; TCRdb's copy has only in-frame clones and lacks some. The sample contains approximately 100,000 clones, more than 70% of which appear only once. The sequence was collected from an adult who received the AZD1222 COVID-19 vaccine. The sequencing used peripheral blood, collected 28 days after the second AZD1222 dose.

The DNA of the CDR3 is TGCAGCGTTGAAGACCCGGGACAGGGGATTGTGGCAGATACGCAGTATTTT. The encoded protein is CSVEDPGQGIVADTQYF. The chain recombines TRBV29-1 with TRBJ2-3, with 10 nucleotides matching TRBD1. With 0 bases clipped from V and 4 bases from J, the junction kept 10 bases outside the gene matches. CDR3 length: 17 residues. Germline V lookup: CDR1 SQVTM, CDR2 ANQGSEA.